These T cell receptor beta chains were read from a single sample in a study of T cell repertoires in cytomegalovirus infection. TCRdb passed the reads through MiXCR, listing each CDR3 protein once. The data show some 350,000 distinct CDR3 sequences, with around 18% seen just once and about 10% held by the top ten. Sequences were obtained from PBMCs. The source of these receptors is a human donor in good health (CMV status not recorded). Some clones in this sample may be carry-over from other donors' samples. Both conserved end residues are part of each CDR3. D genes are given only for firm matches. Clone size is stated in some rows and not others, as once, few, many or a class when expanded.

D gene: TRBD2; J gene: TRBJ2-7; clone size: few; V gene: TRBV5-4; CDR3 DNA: TGTGCCAGCACCCTGAGCGGCGGGACTAACACCTACGAGCAGTACTTC; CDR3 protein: CASTLSGGTNTYEQYF
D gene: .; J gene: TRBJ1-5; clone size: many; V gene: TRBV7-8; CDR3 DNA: TGTGCCAGCAGCTTTTCTGCGGGCAATCAGCCCCAGCATTTT; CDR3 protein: CASSFSAGNQPQHF
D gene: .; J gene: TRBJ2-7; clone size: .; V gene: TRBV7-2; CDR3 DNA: TGTGCCAGCAGCTTAGCACGGGATCTCTACGAGCAGTACTTC; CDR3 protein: CASSLARDLYEQYF
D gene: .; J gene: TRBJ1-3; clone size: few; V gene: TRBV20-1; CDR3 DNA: TGCAGTGCTAGAACAGGGAGAAACACCATATATTTT; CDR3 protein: CSARTGRNTIYF
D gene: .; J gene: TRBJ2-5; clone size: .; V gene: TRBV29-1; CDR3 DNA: TGCAGCGTTGGAAACAGGGGGGGAGAGACCCAGTACTTC; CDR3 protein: CSVGNRGGETQYF
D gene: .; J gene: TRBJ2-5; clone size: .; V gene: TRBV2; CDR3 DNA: TGTGCCAGCAGGGAGGGGGCAGGCCACATCGAAGGTGGGACCCAGTACTTC; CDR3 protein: CASREGAGHIEGGTQYF
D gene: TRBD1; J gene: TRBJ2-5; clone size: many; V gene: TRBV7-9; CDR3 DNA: TGTGCCAGCAGCTTCCGGGACAGGGTAGAGACCCAGTACTTC; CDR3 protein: CASSFRDRVETQYF
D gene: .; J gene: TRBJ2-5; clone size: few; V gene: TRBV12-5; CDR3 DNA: TGTGCTCAGGGGGAGACCCAGTACTTC; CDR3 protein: CAQGETQYF
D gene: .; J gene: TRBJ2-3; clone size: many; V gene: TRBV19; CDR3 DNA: TGTGCCAGTAAAGAGTATGCCACCCTCACAGATACGCAGTATTTT; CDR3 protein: CASKEYATLTDTQYF
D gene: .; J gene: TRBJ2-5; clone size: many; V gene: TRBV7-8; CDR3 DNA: TGTGCCTCATTTCCGGGCTATCAAGAGACCCAGTACTTC; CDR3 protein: CASFPGYQETQYF
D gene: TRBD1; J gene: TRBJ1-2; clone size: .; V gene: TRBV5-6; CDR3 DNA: TGTGCCAGCAAACTACAGGGGGCGAGTGGTGGCTACACCTTC; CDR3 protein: CASKLQGASGGYTF
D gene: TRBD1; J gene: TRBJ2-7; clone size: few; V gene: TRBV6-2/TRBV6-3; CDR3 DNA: TGTGCCAGCAGTCGGACAGGTGGTAGGTACGAGCAGTACTTC; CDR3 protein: CASSRTGGRYEQYF
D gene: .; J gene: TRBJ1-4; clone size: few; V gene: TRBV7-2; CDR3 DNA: TGTGCCAGCAGCTTACAGTCATACTCTAATGAAAAACTGTTTTTT; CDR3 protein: CASSLQSYSNEKLFF
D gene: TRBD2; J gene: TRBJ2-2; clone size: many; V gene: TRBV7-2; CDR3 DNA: TGTGCCAGCAGCTTAGAGCCCGGGGGGGCCTTGTTGACCGGGGAGCTGTTTTTT; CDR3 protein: CASSLEPGGALLTGELFF
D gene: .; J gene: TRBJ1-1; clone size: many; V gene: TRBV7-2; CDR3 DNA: TGTGCCAGCAGCTTAAATGGGCCGAACACTGAAGCTTTCTTT; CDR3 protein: CASSLNGPNTEAFF
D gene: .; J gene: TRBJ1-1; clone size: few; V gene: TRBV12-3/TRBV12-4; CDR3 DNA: TGTGCCAGCAGTATCCGGAAACGGGACATGAACACTGAAGCTTTCTTT; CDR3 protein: CASSIRKRDMNTEAFF
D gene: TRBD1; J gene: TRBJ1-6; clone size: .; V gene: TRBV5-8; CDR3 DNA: TGTGCCAGCAGCCTGGACAGGGTGGGTAATTCACCCCTCCACTTT; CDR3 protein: CASSLDRVGNSPLHF
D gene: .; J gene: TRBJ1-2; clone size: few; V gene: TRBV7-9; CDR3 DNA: TGTGCCAGCAGCTACAACTTAGGGCCCTACACCTTC; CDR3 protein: CASSYNLGPYTF
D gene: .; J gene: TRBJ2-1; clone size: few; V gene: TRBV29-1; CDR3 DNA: TGCAGCGTTGAGCGGTCCGGCAATGAGCAGTTCTTC; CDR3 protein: CSVERSGNEQFF
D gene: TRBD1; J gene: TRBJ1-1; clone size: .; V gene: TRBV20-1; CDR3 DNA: TGCAGTGCTAGCCCGACAGGGGTTGGTACTGAAGCTTTCTTT; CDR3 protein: CSASPTGVGTEAFF
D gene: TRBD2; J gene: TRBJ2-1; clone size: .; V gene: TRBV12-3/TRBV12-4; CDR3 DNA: TGTGCCAGCAGTTTATCGGTAGCGGGCTTTGAGCAGTTCTTC; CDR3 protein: CASSLSVAGFEQFF
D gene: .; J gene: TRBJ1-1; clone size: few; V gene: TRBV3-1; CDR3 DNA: TGTGCCAGCAGCCAAGCAGTCGGGGAACAGCACGTCTTT; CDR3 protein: CASSQAVGEQHVF
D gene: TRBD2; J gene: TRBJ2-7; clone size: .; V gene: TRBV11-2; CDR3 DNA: TGTGCCAGCAGCTTAGAGGCGGGAGGATGGACCTACGAGCAGTACTTC; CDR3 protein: CASSLEAGGWTYEQYF
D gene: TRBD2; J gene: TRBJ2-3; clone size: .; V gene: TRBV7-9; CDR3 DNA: TGTGCCAGCAGTGAGGGACTAGCGCGCACAGATACGCAGTATTTT; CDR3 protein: CASSEGLARTDTQYF
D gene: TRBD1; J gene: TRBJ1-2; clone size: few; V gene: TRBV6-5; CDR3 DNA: TGTGCCAGCACCCCAAGTTATGGTGGGGGACAGGGGGTAGATGGCTACACCTTC; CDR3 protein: CASTPSYGGGQGVDGYTF